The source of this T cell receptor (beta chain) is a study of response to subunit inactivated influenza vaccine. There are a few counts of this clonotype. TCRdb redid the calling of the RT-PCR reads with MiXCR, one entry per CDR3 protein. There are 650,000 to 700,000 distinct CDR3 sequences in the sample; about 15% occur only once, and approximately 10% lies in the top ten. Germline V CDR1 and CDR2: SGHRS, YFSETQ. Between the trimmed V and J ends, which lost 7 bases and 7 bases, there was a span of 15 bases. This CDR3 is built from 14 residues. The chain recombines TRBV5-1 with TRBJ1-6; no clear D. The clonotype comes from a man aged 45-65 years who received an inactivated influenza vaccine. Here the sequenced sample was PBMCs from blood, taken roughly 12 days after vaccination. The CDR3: CASSLGSMNSPLHF. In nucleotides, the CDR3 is TGCGCCAGCTCGTTGGGCAGCATGAATTCACCCCTCCACTTT. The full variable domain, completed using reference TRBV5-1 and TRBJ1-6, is KAGVTQTPRYLIKTRGQQVTLSCSPISGHRSVSWYQQTPGQGLQFLFEYFSETQRNKGNFPGRFSGRQFSNSRSEMNVSTLELGDSALYLCASSLGSMNSPLHFGNGTRLTVT.